A single sample gave rise to the 23 T cell receptor beta chains below, sequenced in a study of T cell clones after liver transplantation. TCRdb's copy holds only in-frame clones and misses some; the assay was immunoSEQ multiplex PCR. The profile shows tens of thousands of clones, approximately 87% of them singletons. The specimen was CD4+ T cells from blood, collected at the 22-month timepoint. The receptor set was obtained from a human patient who received a liver transplant. Some T cells may be supplied by the graft donor.

The chain couples TRBV5-6 to TRBJ2-3; 7 bases align to TRBD1. Losses at the gene ends were 1 base for V and 2 bases for J; bases not matched to a gene: 10. Germline V gene data show CDR1 as SGHDT and CDR2 as YYEEEE. The CDR3 has 17 residues. The CDR3, as DNA: TGTGCCAGCAGCTTGAATGGAGAGGGGGCTTACACAGATACGCAGTATTTT. Protein: CASSLNGEGAYTDTQYF. The full variable domain, with the rest looked up from reference TRBV5-6 and TRBJ2-3, is DAGVTQSPTHLIKTRGQQVTLRCSPKSGHDTVSWYQQALGQGPQFIFQYYEEEERQRGNFPDRFSGHQFPNYSSELNVNALLLGDSALYLCASSLNGEGAYTDTQYFGPGTRLTVL.

The chain employs TRBV7-9 and TRBJ1-3; D might be TRBD1 (5 bases). Deletions cut 8 bases from V and 0 bases from J, with 14 bases between. Germline values: CDR1 SEHNR, CDR2 FQNEAQ (reference sequence). This CDR3 has 15 residues. CDR3 nucleotide sequence: TGTGCCAGCGACCTGGACACATCCTCTGGAAACACCATATATTTT. This sequence encodes CASDLDTSSGNTIYF.

J is TRBJ2-2 and V is TRBV7-2; maybe TRBD2 (5 bases). The CDR3 is 13 amino acids. Trimming took 5 bases from V and 5 from J, leaving 9 bases between them. Germline V gene data show CDR1 as SGHTA and CDR2 as FQGNSA. This CDR3 reads CASSVTRTGELFF. The CDR3 nucleotides read TGTGCCAGCAGCGTTACTAGGACCGGGGAGCTGTTTTTT.

The chain uses TRBV9 and TRBJ2-3, with TRBD1 matching 7 bases. Germline CDR1 SGDLS, CDR2 YYNGEE. The CDR3 spans 16 residues. V trimming: 0 bases; J trimming: 0 bases; junction bases outside the gene matches: 4. CDR3 sequence (DNA): TGTGCCAGCAGCGTAGGAACAGGGGAGAGCACAGATACGCAGTATTTT. It codes for CASSVGTGESTDTQYF.

This chain uses TRBV6-5 with TRBJ2-3, with 12 bases identical to TRBD2. The J segment lost 5 bases and the V segment lost 7 bases, leaving 4 bases of the junction unmatched. The length of the CDR3 is 14 residues. The germline V gene has CDR1 MNHEY and CDR2 SVGAGI. CDR3 protein: CASTLAGGQDTQYF. The CDR3 DNA reads TGTGCCAGCACCCTAGCGGGGGGGCAAGATACGCAGTATTTT.

CDR3 sequence: CASSLGQGSGELFF. CDR3 nucleotides: TGTGCCAGCAGCCTCGGACAGGGGTCCGGGGAGCTGTTTTTT. This sequence joins TRBV5-4 and TRBJ2-2; 9 positions agree with TRBD1. The germline V gene has CDR1 SGHNT and CDR2 YYREEE (reference sequence). V lost 4 bases to trimming and J lost 6 bases; unmatched junction nucleotides: 4. CDR3 size: 14 residues.

CDR3: CASSRGRNSPLHF. CDR3 DNA: TGTGCCAGCAGCCGGGGGAGAAATTCACCCCTCCACTTT. The chain combines TRBV14 with TRBJ1-6; perhaps TRBD1 as D (5 bases). V lost 4 bases and J 7 bases, leaving 8 bases between the germline ends. Per germline, CDR1 SGHDN and CDR2 FVKESK. The CDR3 has 13 residues. Variable domain in full (rest from reference TRBV14 and TRBJ1-6): EAGVTQFPSHSVIEKGQTVTLRCDPISGHDNLYWYRRVMGKEIKFLLHFVKESKQDESGMPNNRFLAERTGGTYSTLKVQPAELEDSGVYFCASSRGRNSPLHFGNGTRLTVT.

V usage is TRBV6-5 and J usage is TRBJ2-3; TRBD2 matches 7 bases. Trimming cost V 0 bases and J 4 bases; bases outside gene matches: 1. This CDR3 is 14 amino acids long. Germline V gives CDR1 MNHEY, CDR2 SVGAGI. The CDR3 DNA follows: TGTGCCAGCAGTTACTCGGGGGGGGCAGATACGCAGTATTTT. This translates into CASSYSGGADTQYF.

The rearrangement links TRBV7-3 to TRBJ1-1, with a possible D match to TRBD1 (5 bases). The germline V gene encodes CDR1 SGHTA and CDR2 FQGTGA. There are 14 residues in the CDR3. V dropped 3 bases and J dropped 4 bases, with 12 bases sitting between them. CDR3 in amino acids: CASSFTSGGTEAFF. Here the CDR3 DNA reads TGTGCCAGCAGCTTTACAAGCGGGGGCACTGAAGCTTTCTTT.

This clone has only one observation. The chain joins TRBV5-5 to TRBJ1-1, with 9 bases fitting TRBD1. After removal of 3 bases from V and 8 bases from J, the junction contained 11 bases not matched to a gene. CDR1 SGHKS and CDR2 YYEKEE come from the germline V gene (reference sequence). This CDR3 is built from 15 residues. As DNA, the CDR3 is TGTGCCAGCAGCTGGCCGGGACAGGGAGCGCGCGAAGCTTTCTTT. Translation: CASSWPGQGAREAFF.

The V and J genes are TRBV10-3 and TRBJ2-3; D call uncertain. The CDR3 contains 13 residues. From germline, CDR1 is ENHRY and CDR2 SYGVKD. Trimming took off 8 bases at V and 2 bases at J, with 11 bases between the two ends. CDR3 region: CAIGPLTTDTQYF. The CDR3 DNA sequence: TGTGCCATCGGTCCACTGACCACAGATACGCAGTATTTT.

V and J are TRBV29-1 and TRBJ1-1; 7 bases align to TRBD1. Trimming at V came to 7 bases and at J to 4 bases, leaving 9 bases not matched to a gene. CDR3 size: 13 residues. Germline V gene sequence: CDR1 SQVTM, CDR2 ANQGSEA. CDR3: CSGLGGAGTEAFF. The CDR3 nucleotides read TGCAGCGGTCTAGGGGGCGCCGGCACTGAAGCTTTCTTT. Full variable domain (rest looked up from reference TRBV29-1 and TRBJ1-1): SAVISQKPSRDICQRGTSLTIQCQVDSQVTMMFWYRQQPGQSLTLIATANQGSEATYESGFVIDKFPISRPNLTFSTLTVSNMSPEDSSIYLCSGLGGAGTEAFFGQGTRLTVV.

The V and J genes are TRBV2 and TRBJ1-1; no reliable D call. Deletions cut 7 bases from V and 4 bases from J, with 10 bases between. The CDR3 has 12 amino acids. Germline V CDR1 and CDR2: SNHLY, FYNNEI. CDR3: CASTNMGTEAFF. CDR3 nucleotides: TGTGCCAGCACTAACATGGGCACTGAAGCTTTCTTT.

The chain couples TRBV10-3 to TRBJ1-4, with 8 bases fitting TRBD1. CDR3 length equals 15 residues. Germline lookup yields CDR1 ENHRY and CDR2 SYGVKD. The ends lost 3 bases at V and 3 bases at J; junction bases unmatched: 3. The CDR3 is CAISDWTGPNEKLFF. DNA for the CDR3: TGTGCCATCAGTGACTGGACAGGGCCTAATGAAAAACTGTTTTTT.

The chain is built from TRBV2 and TRBJ2-3; D remains unclear. The length of the CDR3 is 12 residues. The germline gives CDR1 SNHLY, CDR2 FYNNEI. With 6 bases removed from V and 4 bases from J, the gap between germline ends came to 8 bases. The CDR3 sequence is CASSLEADTQYF. The CDR3 DNA reads as TGTGCCAGCAGCCTTGAGGCAGATACGCAGTATTTT.

This CDR3 reads CASSRLAGGDNNEQFF. The DNA of the CDR3 is TGCGCCAGCAGTCGACTAGCGGGAGGTGACAACAATGAGCAGTTCTTC. This chain uses TRBV5-1 with TRBJ2-1, with 13 positions matching TRBD2. The CDR3 length is 16 residues. The germline V gene has CDR1 SGHRS and CDR2 YFSETQ. V shed 5 bases and J 5 bases; nucleotides not matched to a gene: 7.

V and J are TRBV28 and TRBJ2-5; weak D call: TRBD1 (6 bases). Trimming took 6 bases from V and 5 from J, leaving 19 bases between them. The CDR3 has 15 residues. Germline CDR1 reads MDHEN; CDR2 reads SYDVKM. The CDR3 coding sequence is TGTGCCAGCAGCCGTACCACAGGGACCGGGGAGACCCAGTACTTC. Translated: CASSRTTGTGETQYF.

This clone was recorded once. The DNA for the CDR3 is TGTGCCAGCAGCGCCCAGGGGGCTTACTATGGCTACACCTTC. Translated, it gives CASSAQGAYYGYTF. This rearrangement joins TRBV9 to TRBJ1-2; 8 positions agree with TRBD1. The CDR3 extends over 14 amino acids. After removal of 3 bases from V and 3 bases from J, the junction contained 4 bases not matched to a gene. The germline CDR1 and CDR2 sequences are SGDLS and YYNGEE. Together with reference TRBV9 and TRBJ1-2, the CDR3 gives the full variable domain: DSGVTQTPKHLITATGQRVTLRCSPRSGDLSVYWYQQSLDQGLQFLIQYYNGEERAKGNILERFSAQQFPDLHSELNLSSLELGDSALYFCASSAQGAYYGYTFGSGTRLTVV.

The rearrangement uses TRBV5-1 and TRBJ2-1; D ambiguous. Germline values: CDR1 SGHRS, CDR2 YFSETQ. This CDR3 comprises 15 residues. The V end lost 0 bases, the J end lost 5 bases, and 12 bases lay between the germline ends. CDR3 DNA: TGCGCCAGCAGCTTGGAACTACCTGGGAACAATGAGCAGTTCTTC. Translated: CASSLELPGNNEQFF.

This clone turned up a few times. The rearrangement links TRBV5-1 to TRBJ1-1; D is unresolved. The germline V and J ends were trimmed by 4 bases and 11 bases, with 15 bases remaining between them. The V gene's germline CDR1 is SGHRS and CDR2 YFSETQ. The CDR3 loop spans 12 amino acids. In DNA, the CDR3 is TGCGCCAGCAGCCTAGACACCTCTCGCGCTTTCTTT. Its translation is CASSLDTSRAFF.

The J gene is TRBJ1-5, the V gene TRBV23-1; D remains unclear. TRBV23-1 counts as an open reading frame of uncertain function. Trimming cost V 4 bases and J 9 bases, with 7 bases left between them. The CDR3 runs to 11 residues. CDR3 in amino acids: CASSLPVPQHF. The CDR3 DNA follows: TGCGCCAGCAGTCTTCCTGTGCCCCAGCATTTT.

The rearrangement links TRBV19 to TRBJ1-2; 7 bases fit TRBD1. V dropped 5 bases and J dropped 0; count of bases not matched to a gene: 3. The CDR3 spans 14 residues. Germline lookup yields CDR1 LNHDA and CDR2 SQIVND (reference sequence). The CDR3: CASSWGTANYGYTF. CDR3 nucleotide sequence: TGTGCCAGTAGTTGGGGGACAGCTAACTATGGCTACACCTTC.

This chain uses TRBV2 with TRBJ1-2, with a weak D call TRBD1 (6 bases). This CDR3 spans 13 amino acids. The V end lost 5 bases, the J end lost 2 bases, and 9 bases lay between the germline ends. Germline assignment: CDR1 SNHLY and CDR2 FYNNEI. The CDR3 loop reads CASSLTGNYGYTF. CDR3 in DNA: TGTGCCAGCAGTTTAACAGGGAACTATGGCTACACCTTC.